Sequencing of this TCR beta chain was carried out in a study of shared clonotypes between healthy human individuals. CDR1 is SGHRS and CDR2 is YFSETQ in the germline V gene. The CDR3 spans 12 residues. Trimming left V 4 bases short and J 4 bases short, with 9 bases between. In the authors' methods: Junction-only sequences without quality scores came from ImmunoSEQ, so filtering differed. Profiled with immunoSEQ multiplex PCR; TCRdb holds only in-frame clones, not every one. That table gives V, J and clone size, and the DNA gave D and trimming. Among about 480,000 clones listed, over 75% were seen once.

Sample: PBMCs. This TCR was sampled from a woman between 40 and 50 years old in good health. Some clones in this sample may be carry-over from other donors' samples. This sequence joins TRBV5-1 and TRBJ2-7; perhaps TRBD1 as D (6 bases). Here the CDR3 reads CASSPQGYEQYF. CDR3 sequence (DNA): TGCGCCAGCAGCCCACAGGGATACGAGCAGTACTTC.